This T cell receptor beta chain was sequenced for a study of shared clonotypes between healthy human individuals. Findings and caveats of the study: Generation probabilities were higher for clonotypes shared across all four sorted-subset donors than for unshared ones. Only blood was sampled; tissue repertoires likely differ.

Deep-level assay runs were performed. The repertoire was sequenced with immunoSEQ multiplex PCR; TCRdb's copy has only in-frame clones and lacks some. The data contain over a million clones, 75% to 80% of them singletons. About this clone itself: Its antigen is currently unknown.

The CDR3 is 12 amino acids. The germline gives CDR1 MNHNY, CDR2 SVGAGI (reference sequence). V was shortened by 5 bases and J by 4 bases, with 6 bases between the two germline ends. The chain is built from TRBV6-6 and TRBJ1-5, with a possible D match to TRBD1 (6 bases). This sequence was found in a man younger than 30 in good health. Some clones in this sample may be carry-over from other donors' samples. Sequenced input: memory CD4+ T cells from PBMCs. The sample's subset: CD45RA-negative fraction. CDR3 nucleotides: TGTGCCAGCAGTACAGGGAATCAGCCCCAGCATTTT. Amino acid sequence: CASSTGNQPQHF.